What follows are 21 T cell receptor beta chains derived from one specimen sequenced in a study of CD8+ T cells in alopecia areata. As the sequencing template, cDNA was produced by extracting RNA and reverse transcribing it. TCRdb's table, derived via immunoSEQ multiplex PCR, lists solely in-frame clones and lacks some. In the table there are 95,000 to 120,000 clones, 56% of which are singletons. Stated treatment: oral pan-JAK inhibitor, 5-10 mg twice daily. The sample in question was CD4+ T cells sorted from blood, obtained at week 24, from a patient treated with tofacitinib. The receptors stem from a human donor with alopecia areata.

The chain uses TRBV15 and TRBJ2-7; 7 bases are a match to TRBD2. The CDR3 sequence is 13 residues long. The V gene's germline CDR1 is LNHNV and CDR2 YYDKDF (reference sequence). After removal of 4 bases from V and 3 bases from J, the junction contained 3 bases not matched to a gene. The CDR3 nucleotides are TGTGCCACCAGCACCGGACTAGGCTACGAGCAGTACTTC. Translating it yields CATSTGLGYEQYF.

This clone was seen many times. The chain recombines TRBV14 with TRBJ2-3; maybe TRBD1 (6 bases). This CDR3 has 17 amino acids. The V gene's germline CDR1 is SGHDN and CDR2 FVKESK. V was pared by 0 bases and J by 6 bases, with 19 bases between. The CDR3 region is CASSQDRLTGPSDTQYF. The CDR3 bases are TGTGCCAGCAGCCAAGATCGACTGACAGGCCCTAGCGATACGCAGTATTTT.

The V and J genes are TRBV30 and TRBJ1-3; TRBD1 aligns across 9 bases. The CDR3 is made up of 16 amino acids. Germline values: CDR1 GTSNPN, CDR2 SVGIG (reference sequence). The ends lost 0 bases at V and 2 bases at J; junction bases unmatched: 5. Here the CDR3 reads CAWSVGDRVTGNTIYF. CDR3 sequence (DNA): TGTGCCTGGAGTGTAGGGGACAGGGTCACTGGAAACACCATATATTTT.

V usage is TRBV23-1 and J usage is TRBJ1-1, with D uncertain. TRBV23-1 is an ORF for which the function is uncertain. The CDR3 consists of 14 residues. The ends were cut back, 6 bases at V and 3 bases at J, with 14 bases in the middle. The CDR3 here is CASSPRASDTEAFF. The CDR3 DNA sequence: TGCGCCAGCAGCCCTAGGGCGAGCGACACTGAAGCTTTCTTT.

This chain uses TRBV18 with TRBJ2-7; D possibly corresponds to TRBD1 (5 bases). Looked up from germline, CDR1 is KGHSH and CDR2 is LQKENI. V gave up 2 bases and J gave up 5 bases, with 10 bases separating them. CDR3 length equals 13 residues. The CDR3 sequence is CASSPGQGDEQYF. CDR3 DNA: TGTGCCAGCTCACCAGGGCAGGGTGACGAGCAGTACTTC. Combining the CDR3 with reference TRBV18 and TRBJ2-7 gives the whole variable domain NAGVMQNPRHLVRRRGQEARLRCSPMKGHSHVYWYRQLPEEGLKFMVYLQKENIIDESGMPKERFSAEFPKEGPSILRIQQVVRGDSAAYFCASSPGQGDEQYFGPGTRLTVT.

The chain combines TRBV5-1 with TRBJ1-1; perhaps TRBD1 as D (5 bases). V lost 3 bases and J 3 bases, leaving 15 bases between the germline ends. The CDR3 length is 15 residues. Germline values: CDR1 SGHRS, CDR2 YFSETQ. Written as DNA, the CDR3 is TGCGCCAGCAGCTCGCTCGGCAGGGAGGACACTGAAGCTTTCTTT. Protein sequence: CASSSLGREDTEAFF.

This clone was counted a single time. The V call is TRBV5-4, the J call TRBJ1-2; D is uncertain. The CDR3 sequence is 14 residues long. Germline CDR1 SGHNT, CDR2 YYREEE (reference sequence). V was clipped by 4 bases and J by 4 bases, with 14 bases between them. The CDR3 DNA is TGTGCCAGCAGCCCAAAAATAGAGAGCTATGGCTACACCTTC. The encoded protein is CASSPKIESYGYTF. The full variable domain, with the rest looked up from reference TRBV5-4 and TRBJ1-2, is ETGVTQSPTHLIKTRGQQVTLRCSSQSGHNTVSWYQQALGQGPQFIFQYYREEENGRGNFPPRFSGLQFPNYSSELNVNALELDDSALYLCASSPKIESYGYTFGSGTRLTVV.

The chain is built from TRBV9 and TRBJ2-7; 8 positions match TRBD2. The J segment lost 1 base and the V segment lost 4 bases, leaving 7 bases of the junction unmatched. This CDR3 has 15 residues. In germline, CDR1 is SGDLS, CDR2 YYNGEE. CDR3 bases: TGTGCCAGCAGCCCCGGGGCTAGCGGGTCCTACGAGCAGTACTTC. Protein sequence: CASSPGASGSYEQYF.

The chain joins TRBV29-1 to TRBJ2-7, with a weak D call TRBD2 (7 bases). Trimming took 6 bases from V and 3 from J, leaving 15 bases between them. Per germline, CDR1 SQVTM and CDR2 ANQGSEA. The CDR3 is made up of 13 amino acids. The CDR3 bases are TGCAGCGTCCGAGAGGGGGGGATCTACGAGCAGTACTTC. It yields the protein CSVREGGIYEQYF.

The V call is TRBV4-3, the J call TRBJ2-5, with 14 nucleotides matching TRBD2. CDR1 and CDR2 (germline): LGHNA, YSLEER. The CDR3 loop spans 13 amino acids. V lost 5 bases and J lost 9; bases outside the gene matches: 2. The CDR3 nucleotides are TGCGCCAGCAGCGAGGGACTAGCGGGGGCCCAGTACTTC. This codes for CASSEGLAGAQYF.

V and J are TRBV29-1 and TRBJ1-2, with a weak D call TRBD1 (5 bases). V dropped 5 bases and J dropped 8 bases, with 12 bases sitting between them. The CDR3 contains 11 residues. In germline, CDR1 is SQVTM, CDR2 ANQGSEA. CDR3 protein: CSVLWGRGYTF. The CDR3 DNA is TGCAGCGTTTTGTGGGGCCGAGGCTACACCTTC.

This rearrangement joins TRBV5-1 to TRBJ2-5; 7 bases are a match to TRBD1. CDR1 SGHRS and CDR2 YFSETQ come from the germline V gene. The CDR3 is 13 residues long. V shed 0 bases and J 4 bases; nucleotides not matched to a gene: 0. Here the CDR3 DNA reads TGCGCCAGCAGCTTGGCAGGGGGAGAGACCCAGTACTTC. Amino acid sequence: CASSLAGGETQYF. The entire variable domain, with the rest obtained from reference TRBV5-1 and TRBJ2-5, is as follows: KAGVTQTPRYLIKTRGQQVTLSCSPISGHRSVSWYQQTPGQGLQFLFEYFSETQRNKGNFPGRFSGRQFSNSRSEMNVSTLELGDSALYLCASSLAGGETQYFGPGTRLLVL.

The chain recombines TRBV9 with TRBJ2-5; D ambiguous. The germline gives CDR1 SGDLS, CDR2 YYNGEE. Trimming took 0 bases from V and 2 from J, leaving 14 bases between them. CDR3 length equals 16 residues. The CDR3 reads CASSVGAVERQETQYF. The CDR3 coding sequence is TGTGCCAGCAGCGTAGGGGCCGTTGAGCGTCAAGAGACCCAGTACTTC.

The chain joins TRBV9 to TRBJ1-6; 9 nucleotides align to TRBD1. The CDR3 length is 16 residues. V dropped 0 bases and J dropped 10; count of bases not matched to a gene: 8. Germline V lookup: CDR1 SGDLS, CDR2 YYNGEE. The CDR3 region has the DNA TGTGCCAGCAGCGTAGCGGGGACAGGGATAGGCTCACCCCTCCACTTT. This codes for CASSVAGTGIGSPLHF.

CDR3 coding DNA: TGCGCCAGCAGCAGACAGGGTTTCGCTGGGGCCAACGTCCTGACTTTC. This codes for CASSRQGFAGANVLTF. This chain joins TRBV4-1 and TRBJ2-6; 7 positions match TRBD1. V dropped 5 bases and J dropped 2; count of bases not matched to a gene: 6. Germline lookup yields CDR1 MGHRA and CDR2 YSYEKL. The CDR3 loop spans 16 amino acids.

V usage is TRBV7-8 and J usage is TRBJ2-7, with D tentatively TRBD1 or TRBD2 (6 bases each). The V gene's germline CDR1 is SGHVS and CDR2 FQNEAQ. The CDR3 consists of 15 residues. V was shortened by 3 bases and J by 2 bases, with 14 bases between the two germline ends. This CDR3 reads CASSLITGATYEQYF. The CDR3 DNA reads as TGTGCCAGCAGCTTGATCACGGGGGCCACCTACGAGCAGTACTTC.

The V and J genes are TRBV13 and TRBJ2-2; D is uncertain. CDR1 and CDR2 from the germline V gene are PRHDT and FYEKMQ (reference sequence). Trimming removed 5 bases at V and 7 bases at J, with 14 bases between. The CDR3 totals 14 residues. The CDR3 nucleotides are TGTGCCAGCAGCCTGGACCTCATACACGGGGAGCTGTTTTTT. Protein: CASSLDLIHGELFF.

This clone has just one count. This sequence joins TRBV7-9 and TRBJ2-7; 8 nucleotides match TRBD2. V was clipped by 4 bases and J by 0 bases; unmatched bases: 5. This CDR3 region has 15 residues. Germline values: CDR1 SEHNR, CDR2 FQNEAQ (reference sequence). Here the CDR3 reads CASSSPGTSSYEQYF. CDR3 bases: TGTGCCAGCAGCTCCCCCGGGACTAGCTCCTACGAGCAGTACTTC.

The chain's CDR3 is CSVRKDESSYEQYF. The CDR3 DNA reads TGCAGCGTCCGAAAGGACGAAAGCTCCTACGAGCAGTACTTC. The V call is TRBV29-1, the J call TRBJ2-7; D not certain. Germline CDR1 and CDR2: SQVTM and ANQGSEA. The CDR3 contains 14 residues. V lost 6 bases, J lost 0 bases, and 15 bases lay in between.

The V call is TRBV29-1, the J call TRBJ2-3; D not resolved. This CDR3 comprises 11 residues. CDR1 SQVTM and CDR2 ANQGSEA come from the germline V gene. V was cut by 7 bases and J by 6 bases, with 11 bases left in between. Written as DNA, the CDR3 is TGCAGCGCCCCCCTTGGGGATACGCAGTATTTT. It codes for CSAPLGDTQYF.

The table lists this clone with a few counts. This chain joins TRBV29-1 and TRBJ2-2; 7 positions match TRBD1. The CDR3 runs to 13 residues. Germline values: CDR1 SQVTM, CDR2 ANQGSEA. Trimming removed 7 bases from V and 3 bases from J; junction bases left unmatched: 5. CDR3 protein: CSASGTDTGELFF. Here the CDR3 DNA reads TGCAGCGCCTCCGGGACAGACACCGGGGAGCTGTTTTTT.